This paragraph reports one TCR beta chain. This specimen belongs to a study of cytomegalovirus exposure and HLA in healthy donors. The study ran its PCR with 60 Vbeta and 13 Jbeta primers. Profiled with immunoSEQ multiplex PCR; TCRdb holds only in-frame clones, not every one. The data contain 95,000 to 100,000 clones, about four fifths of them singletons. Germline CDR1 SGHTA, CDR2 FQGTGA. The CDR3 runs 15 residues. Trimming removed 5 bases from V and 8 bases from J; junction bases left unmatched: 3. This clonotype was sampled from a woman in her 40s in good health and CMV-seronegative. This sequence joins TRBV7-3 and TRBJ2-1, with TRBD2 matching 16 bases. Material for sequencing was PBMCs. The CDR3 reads CASSHGTSGGDEQFF. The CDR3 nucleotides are TGTGCCAGCAGCCACGGGACTAGCGGGGGGGATGAGCAGTTCTTC.